This TCR beta chain comes out of a study of T cells in tuberculosis. Study-level results: GMM-specific TCRs were nearer to active tuberculosis alpha repertoires, suggesting expansion.

A note on this clone: Its antigen is unknown.

Trimming took off 0 bases at V and 3 bases at J, with 5 bases between the two ends. The CDR3 consists of 13 residues. Germline loops: CDR1 MGHRA, CDR2 YSYEKL. This table comes from immunoSEQ multiplex PCR, and its TCRdb copy is limited to in-frame clones, with some not included. The sample holds over 40,000 clones; roughly 96% are singletons and the top ten take around 7%. This clonotype was obtained from a donor between 5 and 29 years old with latent tuberculosis or without tuberculosis infection. The specimen sequenced was PBMCs. The rearrangement uses TRBV4-1 and TRBJ1-2; D is uncertain. This chain's CDR3 is CASSQESYYGYTF. CDR3 nucleotide sequence: TGCGCCAGCAGCCAAGAATCTTACTATGGCTACACCTTC.